Listed here are 18 T cell receptor beta chains from one sample, sequenced in a study of blood T cell repertoires in COVID-19. Data came from immunoSEQ multiplex PCR; TCRdb stores just in-frame clones and leaves some out. Found here are 100,000 to 150,000 clones, roughly 74% of them singletons; the top ten hold over 5.5%. The sequencing input was peripheral blood. The source of these receptors is a man of 80 years or more with COVID-19, enrolled during active disease.

The chain uses TRBV5-8 and TRBJ1-5; a weak D match, TRBD1 (6 bases). CDR1 is SGHTS, CDR2 YDEGEE, per germline. The CDR3 is 17 residues long. Trimming cost V 5 bases and J 0 bases, with 18 bases left between them. CDR3: CASRVSDSSYSNQPQHF. The CDR3, as DNA: TGTGCCAGCAGGGTCTCGGACAGCTCCTATAGCAATCAGCCCCAGCATTTT. The full variable domain, its missing parts supplied by reference TRBV5-8 and TRBJ1-5, is EAGVTQSPTHLIKTRGQQATLRCSPISGHTSVYWYQQALGLGLQFLLWYDEGEERNRGNFPPRFSGRQFPNYSSELNVNALELEDSALYLCASRVSDSSYSNQPQHFGDGTRLSIL.

The CDR3 DNA reads as TGCGCCAGCAGCTTAACGGGACTAGCGGGAGGCACAGATACGCAGTATTTT. It codes for CASSLTGLAGGTDTQYF. The V and J genes are TRBV5-1 and TRBJ2-3, with 14 bases lining up with TRBD2. The germline gives CDR1 SGHRS, CDR2 YFSETQ. The CDR3 covers 17 residues. The junction had 3 bases not matched to a gene; V was cut back by 2 bases and J by 1 base.

The chain links TRBV6-2 or TRBV6-3 to TRBJ1-1; TRBD1 is a possible D gene (6 bases). The V gene lost 7 bases and the J gene lost 7 bases, with 16 bases spanning the gap. CDR1 is MNHEY, CDR2 SVGEGT, per germline. CDR3 length equals 13 residues. In DNA form, the CDR3 reads TGTGCCAGCACCCCCCCTGTGGGACATGAAGCTTTCTTT. The encoded protein is CASTPPVGHEAFF.

The rearrangement uses TRBV18 and TRBJ1-4, with TRBD1 as a possible D gene (6 bases). Germline V gene sequence: CDR1 KGHSH, CDR2 LQKENI. Trimming removed 2 bases from V and 8 bases from J, with 18 bases in between. CDR3 length equals 16 residues. CDR3 amino acids: CASSPTTGSAAEKLFF. The CDR3 coding sequence is TGTGCCAGCTCACCAACAACAGGGAGTGCAGCCGAAAAACTGTTTTTT.

The chain combines TRBV9 with TRBJ2-7; 9 bases map to TRBD2. J lost 3 bases, V lost 0 bases, and 4 bases had no gene match. Germline V gene lookup returns CDR1 SGDLS and CDR2 YYNGEE. This CDR3 has 15 residues. CDR3 bases: TGTGCCAGCAGCGTAGGTAGCGGGAGAATCTACGAGCAGTACTTC. This encodes CASSVGSGRIYEQYF.

In DNA, the CDR3 is TGCGCCAGCAGTGCGGGCTCCTACGAGCAGTACTTC. This encodes CASSAGSYEQYF. This chain joins TRBV10-1 and TRBJ2-7; D gene ambiguous. V lost 4 bases to trimming and J lost 0 bases, with 4 bases between them. The CDR3 totals 12 residues. Germline V CDR1 and CDR2: WNHNN, SYGVQD (reference sequence).

CDR3 DNA sequence: TGCGCCAGCAGCGTTTTAACTAGCGTTCAATCCTACAATGAGCAGTTCTTC. Its protein is CASSVLTSVQSYNEQFF. The chain has TRBV5-1 and TRBJ2-1; 7 bases are shared with TRBD2. V gave up 4 bases and J gave up 1 base; unmatched junction bases: 11. This CDR3 is 17 amino acids long. Germline CDR1 reads SGHRS; CDR2 reads YFSETQ.

V usage is TRBV28 and J usage is TRBJ2-1; 12 positions match TRBD1. The CDR3 is made up of 16 amino acids. Germline V gene data show CDR1 as MDHEN and CDR2 as SYDVKM. With V trimmed by 7 bases and J by 8 bases, 12 bases remained unmatched. The CDR3 DNA sequence: TGTGCCAGCATCCTTGGCCGGGACAGGGGGCTCTATGAGCAGTTCTTC. It is translated as CASILGRDRGLYEQFF.

This clone was observed a single time. This chain connects TRBV28 to TRBJ2-7, with 10 bases fitting TRBD2. CDR1 and CDR2 from the germline V gene are MDHEN and SYDVKM. The CDR3 is made up of 19 amino acids. With 5 bases clipped from V and 2 bases from J, the junction kept 18 bases outside the gene matches. This chain's CDR3 is CASSGLGTGTGTSAYEQYF. The CDR3, as DNA: TGTGCCAGCAGTGGGCTCGGGACAGGTACCGGGACTAGCGCCTACGAGCAGTACTTC.

J is TRBJ2-1 and V is TRBV5-1, with D possibly TRBD2 on 6 matching bases. Between the trimmed V and J ends, which lost 4 bases and 2 bases, there was a span of 16 bases. The germline CDR1 and CDR2 sequences are SGHRS and YFSETQ. The CDR3 sequence is 16 residues long. In nucleotides, the CDR3 is TGCGCCAGCAGCATCGGACTACCTGGTCCCTACAATGAGCAGTTCTTC. This codes for CASSIGLPGPYNEQFF.

The V gene is TRBV6-5, the J gene TRBJ2-1, with 9 bases identical to TRBD2. After removal of 7 bases from V and 9 bases from J, the junction contained 13 bases not matched to a gene. CDR1 and CDR2 (germline): MNHEY, SVGAGI. The CDR3 spans 15 residues. CDR3: CASTNQIAGVGEQFF. The CDR3 DNA sequence: TGTGCCAGCACAAACCAAATAGCGGGAGTAGGTGAGCAGTTCTTC.

V is TRBV27 and J is TRBJ1-2; TRBD1 might be the D (6 bases). With 1 base removed from V and 0 bases from J, the gap between germline ends came to 9 bases. The CDR3 has 15 amino acids. CDR1 MNHEY and CDR2 SMNVEV come from the germline V gene (reference sequence). The CDR3 DNA reads TGTGCCAGCAGTTTATTCTGGACAGCTAACTATGGCTACACCTTC. This encodes CASSLFWTANYGYTF.

The chain has TRBV2 and TRBJ1-2; D not resolved. CDR1 and CDR2 (germline): SNHLY, FYNNEI. V lost 11 bases, J lost 2 bases, and 9 bases lay in between. The CDR3 runs 11 residues. CDR3 in amino acids: CAGQVNYGYTF. CDR3 sequence (DNA): TGTGCCGGTCAGGTGAACTATGGCTACACCTTC.

The V and J genes are TRBV5-1 and TRBJ2-3; D is possibly TRBD2 (6 bases). Germline CDR1 reads SGHRS; CDR2 reads YFSETQ. Between the trimmed V and J ends, which lost 4 bases and 5 bases, there was a span of 23 bases. This CDR3 spans 17 amino acids. The CDR3, as DNA: TGCGCCAGCAGCGAAGACCGGGACTCCCGGGGAGGAGATACGCAGTATTTT. Its protein product is CASSEDRDSRGGDTQYF.

This clone was seen just once. The genes are TRBV5-1 and TRBJ1-4, with 8 bases that match TRBD1. CDR1 is SGHRS and CDR2 is YFSETQ in the germline V gene. The V segment lost 4 bases and the J segment 4 bases; nucleotides outside the gene matches: 6. The CDR3 has 15 amino acids. Written as DNA, the CDR3 is TGCGCCAGCAGCCCCAGGACAGGGATTAATGAAAAACTGTTTTTT. It is translated as CASSPRTGINEKLFF.

There are a few counts of this clone. Within the sample, other DNA sequences also encode this same CDR3. The DNA of the CDR3 is TGTGCCAGTAGTCCTACTGGAGGCTACGAGCAGTACTTC. As protein: CASSPTGGYEQYF. This sequence joins TRBV19 and TRBJ2-7; perhaps TRBD2 as D (5 bases). Trimming cost V 5 bases and J 3 bases, with 11 bases left between them. The germline gives CDR1 LNHDA, CDR2 SQIVND (reference sequence). CDR3 length equals 13 residues.

This clone has more than one count but fewer than ten. The chain is built from TRBV4-2 and TRBJ2-3, with 10 nucleotides matching TRBD2. The length of the CDR3 is 17 residues. V trimming: 6 bases; J trimming: 3 bases; junction bases outside the gene matches: 12. Germline CDR1 and CDR2: LGHNA and YNFKEQ. CDR3 coding DNA: TGTGCCAGCAGGGGGGAAGCGGGAGGGTACTCGACAGATACGCAGTATTTT. Its protein is CASRGEAGGYSTDTQYF.

The rearrangement links TRBV13 to TRBJ2-7; TRBD1 agrees at 9 bases. There are 15 residues in the CDR3. Germline CDR1 reads PRHDT; CDR2 reads FYEKMQ (reference sequence). After removal of 1 base from V and 4 bases from J, the junction contained 5 bases not matched to a gene. The CDR3 DNA reads TGTGCCAGCAGCTTAGCGGGACAGGGTGATTACGAGCAGTACTTC. It specifies CASSLAGQGDYEQYF.